The rows below give T cell receptor beta chains drawn from one sample of a study of response to subunit inactivated influenza vaccine. TCRdb ran MiXCR on the RT-PCR reads and lists one entry per CDR3 protein. The sample has some 600,000 distinct CDR3 sequences; around 13% are singletons. The specimen comprised PBMCs from blood, sampled less than 15 days before vaccination. Receptor source: a middle-aged man who received an inactivated influenza vaccine. CDR3s include the opening cysteine and the closing phenylalanine or tryptophan. The D gene is left open where the match is weak. Clone size, where shown, is once, few, many, or a class for clones that have expanded.

j_gene: TRBJ1-2; len: 13; d_gene: TRBD1; v_gene: TRBV20-1; abundance: .; CDR3aa: CSARGTGEYGYTF; CDR3nt: TGCAGTGCTAGAGGGACAGGAGAGTATGGCTACACCTTC
j_gene: TRBJ2-3; len: 14; d_gene: .; v_gene: TRBV3-1; abundance: .; CDR3aa: CASRDPRDTDTQYF; CDR3nt: TGTGCATCACGGGATCCCCGAGACACAGATACGCAGTATTTT
j_gene: TRBJ2-1; len: 18; d_gene: TRBD2; v_gene: TRBV10-3; abundance: few; CDR3aa: CAIRRGTSGGAQGHEQFF; CDR3nt: TGTGCCATCAGGAGGGGGACTAGCGGGGGGGCCCAGGGCCATGAGCAGTTCTTC
j_gene: TRBJ1-2; len: 14; d_gene: .; v_gene: TRBV20-1; abundance: .; CDR3aa: CSARDRSVMAGYTF; CDR3nt: TGCAGTGCTAGAGATAGATCCGTAATGGCTGGCTACACCTTC
j_gene: TRBJ2-4; len: 13; d_gene: .; v_gene: TRBV20-1; abundance: few; CDR3aa: CSVEDRAKNIQYF; CDR3nt: TGCAGTGTTGAGGACCGAGCCAAAAACATTCAGTACTTC
j_gene: TRBJ2-2; len: 16; d_gene: TRBD2; v_gene: TRBV5-1; abundance: many; CDR3aa: CASSLGLAPNTGELFF; CDR3nt: TGCGCCAGCAGCTTGGGACTAGCGCCGAACACCGGGGAGCTGTTTTTT
j_gene: TRBJ2-1; len: 17; d_gene: TRBD2; v_gene: TRBV4-3; abundance: .; CDR3aa: CASSQQGLAGGYNEQFF; CDR3nt: TGCGCCAGCAGCCAACAAGGACTAGCGGGGGGTTACAATGAGCAGTTCTTC
j_gene: TRBJ2-3; len: 14; d_gene: TRBD2; v_gene: TRBV6-1; abundance: .; CDR3aa: CASRLAVFTDTQYF; CDR3nt: TGTGCCAGCCGACTAGCGGTCTTCACAGATACGCAGTATTTT
j_gene: TRBJ2-3; len: 15; d_gene: .; v_gene: TRBV7-6; abundance: .; CDR3aa: CASSLGGSGLTTQYF; CDR3nt: TGTGCCAGCAGCTTAGGGGGTAGCGGACTGACTACGCAGTATTTT
j_gene: TRBJ2-3; len: 15; d_gene: TRBD2; v_gene: TRBV7-8; abundance: few; CDR3aa: CASSLAGLYTDTQYF; CDR3nt: TGTGCCAGCAGCTTAGCGGGACTATACACAGATACGCAGTATTTT
j_gene: TRBJ2-7; len: 17; d_gene: .; v_gene: TRBV6-2/TRBV6-3; abundance: .; CDR3aa: CASSYWNRDYGKYEQYF; CDR3nt: TGTGCCAGCAGTTATTGGAATCGTGACTACGGGAAGTACGAGCAGTACTTC
j_gene: TRBJ2-7; len: 14; d_gene: .; v_gene: TRBV11-1; abundance: few; CDR3aa: CASSPGRASYEQYF; CDR3nt: TGTGCCAGCAGCCCGGGTAGAGCCTCCTACGAGCAGTACTTC
j_gene: TRBJ2-1; len: 15; d_gene: TRBD2; v_gene: TRBV20-1; abundance: .; CDR3aa: CSAREPGLAISEQFF; CDR3nt: TGCAGTGCTAGAGAACCGGGACTAGCTATCAGTGAGCAGTTCTTC
j_gene: TRBJ1-1; len: 13; d_gene: .; v_gene: TRBV5-1; abundance: many; CDR3aa: CASSGRDTAEAFF; CDR3nt: TGCGCCAGCAGCGGCCGGGACACCGCTGAAGCTTTCTTT
j_gene: TRBJ2-1; len: 13; d_gene: .; v_gene: TRBV2; abundance: .; CDR3aa: CASTDHSFYEQFF; CDR3nt: TGTGCCAGCACCGACCACAGCTTTTATGAGCAGTTCTTC
j_gene: TRBJ1-1; len: 14; d_gene: .; v_gene: TRBV7-9; abundance: few; CDR3aa: CASSLVGRRTEAFF; CDR3nt: TGTGCCAGCAGCTTAGTGGGCAGGCGCACTGAAGCTTTCTTT
j_gene: TRBJ2-3; len: 15; d_gene: TRBD1; v_gene: TRBV5-1; abundance: few; CDR3aa: CASKQGQGWSDTQYF; CDR3nt: TGCGCCAGCAAGCAGGGACAGGGGTGGTCAGATACGCAGTATTTT
j_gene: TRBJ2-7; len: 14; d_gene: .; v_gene: TRBV14; abundance: few; CDR3aa: CASSQDRGSGKQYF; CDR3nt: TGTGCCAGCAGCCAAGATCGTGGTTCCGGGAAGCAGTACTTC
j_gene: TRBJ2-1; len: 14; d_gene: .; v_gene: TRBV3-1; abundance: many; CDR3aa: CASSRFRGEEEQFF; CDR3nt: TGTGCCAGCAGCCGCTTCCGGGGAGAGGAGGAGCAGTTCTTC
j_gene: TRBJ2-3; len: 13; d_gene: .; v_gene: TRBV11-2; abundance: .; CDR3aa: CASSRSRTDTQYF; CDR3nt: TGTGCCAGCAGCCGATCTCGAACAGATACGCAGTATTTT
j_gene: TRBJ2-5; len: 14; d_gene: .; v_gene: TRBV12-3/TRBV12-4; abundance: .; CDR3aa: CASSSSYPGGTQYF; CDR3nt: TGTGCCAGCAGTTCGTCCTACCCCGGGGGGACCCAGTACTTC
j_gene: TRBJ2-5; len: 14; d_gene: .; v_gene: TRBV28; abundance: few; CDR3aa: CASSQRSSQETQYF; CDR3nt: TGTGCCAGCAGTCAACGATCCTCCCAAGAGACCCAGTACTTC
j_gene: TRBJ2-2; len: 16; d_gene: .; v_gene: TRBV7-6; abundance: .; CDR3aa: CASSSPGAQGPGELFF; CDR3nt: TGTGCCAGCAGCTCCCCCGGGGCCCAGGGACCCGGGGAGCTGTTTTTT
j_gene: TRBJ1-1; len: 15; d_gene: .; v_gene: TRBV7-9; abundance: few; CDR3aa: CASSSGATGHTEAFF; CDR3nt: TGTGCCAGCAGCTCTGGGGCCACAGGACACACTGAAGCTTTCTTT
j_gene: TRBJ2-2; len: 15; d_gene: TRBD1; v_gene: TRBV20-1; abundance: .; CDR3aa: CSARGQGANTGELFF; CDR3nt: TGCAGTGCTAGAGGACAGGGGGCAAACACCGGGGAGCTGTTTTTT
j_gene: TRBJ2-3; len: 13; d_gene: .; v_gene: TRBV16; abundance: .; CDR3aa: CASTLVRTDTQYF; CDR3nt: TGTGCCAGCACCCTTGTTCGGACAGATACGCAGTATTTT
j_gene: TRBJ2-7; len: 17; d_gene: TRBD2; v_gene: TRBV6-1; abundance: .; CDR3aa: CASSHKLAGGIIYEQYF; CDR3nt: TGTGCCAGCAGTCATAAACTAGCGGGAGGTATCATCTACGAGCAGTACTTC
j_gene: TRBJ2-1; len: 15; d_gene: .; v_gene: TRBV21-1; abundance: many; CDR3aa: CASSKNQGAVHEQFF; CDR3nt: TGTGCCAGCAGCAAAAATCAGGGGGCTGTCCATGAGCAGTTCTTC
j_gene: TRBJ1-1; len: 14; d_gene: .; v_gene: TRBV29-1; abundance: many; CDR3aa: CSVVIARGNTEAFF; CDR3nt: TGCAGCGTTGTTATCGCCAGGGGGAACACTGAAGCTTTCTTT